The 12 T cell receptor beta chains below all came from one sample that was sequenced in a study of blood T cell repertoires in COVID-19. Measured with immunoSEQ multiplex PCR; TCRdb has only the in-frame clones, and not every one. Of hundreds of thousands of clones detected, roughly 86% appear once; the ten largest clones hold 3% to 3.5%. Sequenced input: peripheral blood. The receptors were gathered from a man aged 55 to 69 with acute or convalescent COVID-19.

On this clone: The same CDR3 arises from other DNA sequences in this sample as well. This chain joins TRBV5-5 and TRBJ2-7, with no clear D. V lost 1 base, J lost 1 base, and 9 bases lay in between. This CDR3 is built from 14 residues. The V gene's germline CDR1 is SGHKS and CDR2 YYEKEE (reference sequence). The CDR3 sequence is CASSLTSGSYEQYF. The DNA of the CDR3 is TGTGCCAGCAGCTTGACATCAGGTTCCTACGAGCAGTACTTC.

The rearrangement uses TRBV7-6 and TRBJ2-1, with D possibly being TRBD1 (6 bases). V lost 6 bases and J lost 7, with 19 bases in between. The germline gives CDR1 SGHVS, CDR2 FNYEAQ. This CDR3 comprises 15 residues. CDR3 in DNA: TGTGCCAGCAGTCTTCGTGGACAGCTAGCTAATGAGCAGTTCTTC. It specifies CASSLRGQLANEQFF.

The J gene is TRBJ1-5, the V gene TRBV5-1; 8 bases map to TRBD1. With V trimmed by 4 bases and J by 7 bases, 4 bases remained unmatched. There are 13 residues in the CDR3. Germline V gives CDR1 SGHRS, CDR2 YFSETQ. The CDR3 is CASSDRGGQPQHF. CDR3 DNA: TGCGCCAGCAGCGACAGGGGTGGACAGCCCCAGCATTTT.

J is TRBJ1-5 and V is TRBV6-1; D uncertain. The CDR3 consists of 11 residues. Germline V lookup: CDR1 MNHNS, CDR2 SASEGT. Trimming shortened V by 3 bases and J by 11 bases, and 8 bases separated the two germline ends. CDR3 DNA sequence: TGTGCCAGCAGTGACGTGCAGTCCCAGCATTTT. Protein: CASSDVQSQHF.

The CDR3: CASSQSQSVHEQYF. The DNA of the CDR3 is TGCGCCAGCAGCCAGTCACAGTCGGTCCACGAGCAGTACTTC. This chain joins TRBV4-3 and TRBJ2-7; no definite D call. CDR3 length: 14 residues. The germline gives CDR1 LGHNA, CDR2 YSLEER. Between the trimmed V and J ends, which lost 3 bases and 5 bases, there was a span of 14 bases.

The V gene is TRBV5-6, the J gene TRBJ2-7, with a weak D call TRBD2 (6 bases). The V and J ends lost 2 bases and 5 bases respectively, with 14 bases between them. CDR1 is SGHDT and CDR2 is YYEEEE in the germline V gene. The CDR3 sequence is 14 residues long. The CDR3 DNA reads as TGTGCCAGCAGCTTCTTGGACTATTTCCACGAGCAGTACTTC. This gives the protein CASSFLDYFHEQYF.

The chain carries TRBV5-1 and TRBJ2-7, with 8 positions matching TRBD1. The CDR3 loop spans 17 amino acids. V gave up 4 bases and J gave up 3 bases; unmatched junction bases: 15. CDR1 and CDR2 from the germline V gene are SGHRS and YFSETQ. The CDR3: CASSPHLGGQGNYEQYF. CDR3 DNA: TGCGCCAGCAGCCCACACCTTGGCGGACAGGGCAACTACGAGCAGTACTTC.

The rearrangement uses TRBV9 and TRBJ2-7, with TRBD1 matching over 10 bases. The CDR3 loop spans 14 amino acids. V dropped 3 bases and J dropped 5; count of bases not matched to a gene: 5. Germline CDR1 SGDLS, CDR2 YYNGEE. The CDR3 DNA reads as TGTGCCAGCAGCGGGACAGGGGGGGGCCACGAGCAGTACTTC. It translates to CASSGTGGGHEQYF. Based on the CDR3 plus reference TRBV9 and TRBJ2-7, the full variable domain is DSGVTQTPKHLITATGQRVTLRCSPRSGDLSVYWYQQSLDQGLQFLIQYYNGEERAKGNILERFSAQQFPDLHSELNLSSLELGDSALYFCASSGTGGGHEQYFGPGTRLTVT.

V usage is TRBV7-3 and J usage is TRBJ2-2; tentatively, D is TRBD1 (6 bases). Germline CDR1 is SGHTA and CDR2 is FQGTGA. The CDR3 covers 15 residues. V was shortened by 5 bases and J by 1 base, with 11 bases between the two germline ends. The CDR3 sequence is CASSQEQGNTGELFF. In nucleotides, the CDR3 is TGTGCCAGCAGCCAAGAACAGGGGAACACCGGGGAGCTGTTTTTT.

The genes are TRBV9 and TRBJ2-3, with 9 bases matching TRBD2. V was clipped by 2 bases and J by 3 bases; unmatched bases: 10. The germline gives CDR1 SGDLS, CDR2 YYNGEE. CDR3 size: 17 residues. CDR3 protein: CASSVPLAGGPTDTQYF. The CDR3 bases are TGTGCCAGCAGCGTCCCCTTGGCGGGGGGGCCAACAGATACGCAGTATTTT.

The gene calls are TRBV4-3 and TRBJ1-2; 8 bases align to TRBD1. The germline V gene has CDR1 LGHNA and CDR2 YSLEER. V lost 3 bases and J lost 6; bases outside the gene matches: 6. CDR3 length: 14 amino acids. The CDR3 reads CASSHARGRNGYTF. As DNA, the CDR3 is TGCGCCAGCAGCCACGCCAGGGGGCGCAATGGCTACACCTTC.

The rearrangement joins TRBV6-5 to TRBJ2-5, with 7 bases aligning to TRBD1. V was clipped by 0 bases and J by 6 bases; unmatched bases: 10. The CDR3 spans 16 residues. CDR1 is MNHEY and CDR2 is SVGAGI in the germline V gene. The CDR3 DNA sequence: TGTGCCAGCAGTTACTCGATGTACAGGGGTTGGCAGACCCAGTACTTC. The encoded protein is CASSYSMYRGWQTQYF.